One and the same sample provided the 7 T cell receptor beta chains below, sequenced in a study of Ad26.COV2.S vaccination and SARS-CoV-2 variants. The repertoire was sequenced with immunoSEQ multiplex PCR; TCRdb's copy has only in-frame clones and lacks some. The sample includes around 300,000 clones, 88% of them seen just once. Treatment defined: some 20 received Ad26.COV2.S at low or high dose, single or two shots; 5 received placebo; per-sample allocation not given. The study sampled participants on day 63 after the first vaccine or placebo injection. This material consisted of peripheral blood, taken in a trial of Ad26.COV2.S vaccine versus placebo. Receptors originate from a person aged 18 to 65 who received the Ad26.COV2.S COVID-19 vaccine or a placebo.

The chain joins TRBV11-2 to TRBJ1-3, with D unclear. V was pared by 2 bases and J by 0 bases, with 8 bases between. This CDR3 has 15 amino acids. Germline CDR1 and CDR2: SGHAT and FQNNGV. The CDR3 region is CASSLSGLSGNTIYF. In DNA form, the CDR3 reads TGTGCCAGCAGCTTAAGCGGTCTCTCTGGAAACACCATATATTTT.

The gene calls are TRBV11-3 and TRBJ1-5; D gene unclear. Trimming took off 7 bases at V and 4 bases at J, with 5 bases between the two ends. The CDR3 totals 11 residues. Germline assignment: CDR1 SGHNT and CDR2 YENEEA. The CDR3 DNA reads as TGTGCCAGCATCGAAAATCAGCCCCAGCATTTT. This gives the protein CASIENQPQHF. Full variable domain (rest looked up from reference TRBV11-3 and TRBJ1-5): EAGVVQSPRYKIIEKKQPVAFWCNPISGHNTLYWYLQNLGQGPELLIRYENEEAVDDSQLPKDRFSAERLKGVDSTLKIQPAELGDSAVYLCASIENQPQHFGDGTRLSIL.

This chain links TRBV24-1 with TRBJ2-3; no clear D gene. V was trimmed by 5 bases and J by 0 bases, leaving 14 bases between them. CDR1 is KGHDR and CDR2 is SFDVKD in the germline V gene. CDR3 length equals 16 residues. CDR3 DNA sequence: TGTGCCACCAGTGGGATCACTCTCGAAAGCACAGATACGCAGTATTTT. It is translated as CATSGITLESTDTQYF.

There are a few counts of this clone. The V and J genes are TRBV19 and TRBJ1-6, with 7 bases identical to TRBD1. CDR1 and CDR2 (germline): LNHDA, SQIVND (reference sequence). The CDR3 runs 15 residues. V was pared by 5 bases and J by 6 bases, with 7 bases of the junction left unmatched. The CDR3 coding sequence is TGTGCCAGTAGTTCACGGGGGACAGTTAATTCACCCCTCCACTTT. It is translated as CASSSRGTVNSPLHF.

V gene TRBV9 combines with J gene TRBJ1-2; D gene ambiguous. CDR3 length equals 12 residues. The V end was cut by 0 bases, the J end by 8 bases, with 8 bases between. Germline CDR1 SGDLS, CDR2 YYNGEE. The CDR3 loop is CASSVDRRGYTF. CDR3 nucleotides: TGTGCCAGCAGCGTAGATAGGAGAGGCTACACCTTC.

The chain joins TRBV19 to TRBJ2-3; a possible D gene is TRBD2 (5 bases). Germline CDR1 is LNHDA and CDR2 is SQIVND (reference sequence). The V gene lost 3 bases and the J gene lost 2 bases, with 15 bases spanning the gap. This CDR3 has 16 amino acids. CDR3 region: CASSMTRDPPTDTQYF. CDR3 coding DNA: TGTGCCAGTAGTATGACGAGGGATCCCCCCACAGATACGCAGTATTTT.

The chain joins TRBV28 to TRBJ1-1, with 10 bases fitting TRBD1. With 8 bases clipped from V and 4 bases from J, the junction kept 10 bases outside the gene matches. Looked up from germline, CDR1 is MDHEN and CDR2 is SYDVKM. This CDR3 contains 15 residues. CDR3 bases: TGTGCCAGCCCTAAGTCCGGGACAGGGGCCACTGAAGCTTTCTTT. Translating it yields CASPKSGTGATEAFF.